The clone carrying this T cell receptor (beta chain) came up once. As originally analysed: Estimates of nucleated cell counts were drawn from the amplification of reference gene primers. Produced via immunoSEQ multiplex PCR; TCRdb's table is partial and in-frame only. V, J and clone size are those of that table, while D and trimming were read from the DNA. The sample lists under 250,000 clones, roughly four fifths seen once, with roughly 3.4% in the top ten. The entry originates in a study of blood T cell repertoires in COVID-19. On the study more broadly: Spain, Italy and the United States supplied samples that represented acute and convalescent COVID-19. Sample material is recorded as cDNA or gDNA derived from T cells, B-cell-depleted T cells, or PBMCs.

The germline V and J ends were trimmed by 4 bases and 5 bases, with 14 bases remaining between them. Germline V gives CDR1 KGHDR, CDR2 SFDVKD. This CDR3 comprises 15 residues. This clonotype was sampled from a woman aged 18 to 35 with acute or convalescent COVID-19. The sample consisted of peripheral blood. The V gene is TRBV24-1, the J gene TRBJ2-1; perhaps TRBD2 as D (5 bases). In nucleotides, the CDR3 is TGTGCCACCAGTGAGCGGGCGGCCTTGAACAATGAGCAGTTCTTC. Its protein product is CATSERAALNNEQFF.